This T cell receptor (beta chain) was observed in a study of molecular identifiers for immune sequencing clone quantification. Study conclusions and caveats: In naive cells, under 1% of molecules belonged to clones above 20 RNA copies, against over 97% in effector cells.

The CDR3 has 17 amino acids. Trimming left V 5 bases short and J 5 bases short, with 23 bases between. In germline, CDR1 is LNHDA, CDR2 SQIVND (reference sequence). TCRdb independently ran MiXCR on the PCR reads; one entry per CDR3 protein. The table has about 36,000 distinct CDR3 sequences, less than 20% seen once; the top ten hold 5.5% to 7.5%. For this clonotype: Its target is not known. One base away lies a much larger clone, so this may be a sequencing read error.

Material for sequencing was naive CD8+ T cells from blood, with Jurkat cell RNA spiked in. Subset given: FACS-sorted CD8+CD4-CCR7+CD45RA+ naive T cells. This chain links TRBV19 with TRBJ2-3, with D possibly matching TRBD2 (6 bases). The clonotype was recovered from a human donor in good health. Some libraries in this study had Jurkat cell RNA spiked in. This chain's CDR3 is CASSPGPWDSGIDTQYF. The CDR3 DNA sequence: TGTGCCAGTAGTCCCGGACCCTGGGACTCGGGCATAGATACGCAGTATTTT.